The 14 T cell receptor beta chains reported below all come from one sample, sequenced in a study of blood T cell repertoires in COVID-19. TCRdb's copy holds only in-frame clones and misses some; the assay was immunoSEQ multiplex PCR. The sample has some 150,000 clones; around 80% are singletons. Material: peripheral blood. These receptors all stem from a human donor in a cohort sampled during active COVID-19.

This chain connects TRBV27 to TRBJ1-4; 8 bases align to TRBD1. Germline values: CDR1 MNHEY, CDR2 SMNVEV (reference sequence). The CDR3 contains 16 residues. J was trimmed by 0 bases and V by 6 bases; bases with no gene match: 6. CDR3 sequence: CASRHRGFTTNEKLFF. The DNA of the CDR3 is TGTGCCAGCAGGCACAGGGGGTTTACAACTAATGAAAAACTGTTTTTT. The full variable domain, completed using reference TRBV27 and TRBJ1-4, is EAQVTQNPRYLITVTGKKLTVTCSQNMNHEYMSWYRQDPGLGLRQIYYSMNVEVTDKGDVPEGYKVSRKEKRNFPLILESPSPNQTSLYFCASRHRGFTTNEKLFFGSGTQLSVL.

This clone was detected only once. The chain has TRBV6-2 or TRBV6-3 and TRBJ2-1; D possibly corresponds to TRBD2 (6 bases). The germline V gene has CDR1 MNHEY and CDR2 SVGEGT. The V end lost 5 bases, the J end lost 0 bases, and 11 bases lay between the germline ends. The CDR3 loop spans 15 amino acids. The CDR3 loop reads CASSVDYPSYNEQFF. In DNA, the CDR3 is TGTGCCAGCAGTGTGGACTACCCCTCCTACAATGAGCAGTTCTTC.

This chain joins TRBV5-5 and TRBJ2-2; 10 bases line up with TRBD1. CDR1 is SGHKS and CDR2 is YYEKEE in the germline V gene (reference sequence). This CDR3 is 14 amino acids long. J was trimmed by 4 bases and V by 5 bases; bases with no gene match: 2. The CDR3 DNA reads TGTGCCAGCAGTAGACAGGGGGCCACCGGGGAGCTGTTTTTT. Protein: CASSRQGATGELFF. The variable domain in full, completed from reference TRBV5-5 and TRBJ2-2, reads DAGVTQSPTHLIKTRGQQVTLRCSPISGHKSVSWYQQVLGQGPQFIFQYYEKEERGRGNFPDRFSARQFPNYSSELNVNALLLGDSALYLCASSRQGATGELFFGEGSRLTVL.

This clone was detected only once. This chain connects TRBV30 to TRBJ1-1; 8 nucleotides agree with TRBD1. The CDR3 has 14 amino acids. Germline CDR1 and CDR2: GTSNPN and SVGIG (reference sequence). V lost 2 bases, J lost 3 bases, and 5 bases stayed unmatched. The CDR3 nucleotides read TGTGCCTGGAGTTCCAGGGGGCCTGACACTGAAGCTTTCTTT. Translation: CAWSSRGPDTEAFF.

This chain connects TRBV11-3 to TRBJ1-2; 8 positions agree with TRBD1. V lost 3 bases, J lost 6 bases, and 15 bases stayed unmatched. The CDR3 sequence is 17 residues long. CDR1 is SGHNT, CDR2 YENEEA, per germline. CDR3 region: CASSLGARDRGADGYTF. CDR3 nucleotides: TGTGCCAGCAGCTTGGGGGCTAGAGACAGGGGTGCTGATGGCTACACCTTC.

This clone was recorded a few times. The genes are TRBV30 and TRBJ1-2, with a tentative D call TRBD1 (5 bases). Germline V gene sequence: CDR1 GTSNPN, CDR2 SVGIG (reference sequence). Between the trimmed V and J ends, which lost 2 bases and 4 bases, there was a span of 17 bases. This CDR3 is 15 amino acids long. The chain's CDR3 is CAWSTDLTVPYGYTF. CDR3 DNA sequence: TGTGCCTGGAGTACCGATTTGACAGTCCCCTATGGCTACACCTTC.

J is TRBJ1-4 and V is TRBV6-1, with D hard to call. Germline V gives CDR1 MNHNS, CDR2 SASEGT. The germline V and J ends were trimmed by 3 bases and 7 bases, with 9 bases remaining between them. The CDR3 has 13 residues. For the CDR3, the DNA is TGTGCCAGCAGTGATCTCTACGGTGAAAAACTGTTTTTT. It codes for CASSDLYGEKLFF.

The V and J genes are TRBV29-1 and TRBJ2-3; no reliable D call. The V and J ends lost 7 bases and 1 base respectively, with 21 bases between them. Germline-derived CDR1 and CDR2 are SQVTM and ANQGSEA. The CDR3 is made up of 16 amino acids. CDR3 region: CSAPTLSSVGTDTQYF. In nucleotides, the CDR3 is TGCAGCGCGCCCACCCTTAGCTCGGTGGGCACAGATACGCAGTATTTT.

The chain's CDR3 is CASSPGQWNTEAFF. The CDR3 DNA sequence: TGTGCCAGCTCCCCGGGACAGTGGAACACTGAAGCTTTCTTT. The J gene is TRBJ1-1, the V gene TRBV28, with 7 bases identical to TRBD1. Trimming cost V 8 bases and J 1 base; bases outside gene matches: 7. The CDR3 runs to 14 residues. Germline CDR1 and CDR2: MDHEN and SYDVKM.

The CDR3 protein is CASSRLDSSNTEAFF. For the CDR3, the DNA is TGTGCCAGCTCACGATTGGACAGCTCTAACACTGAAGCTTTCTTT. This chain joins TRBV18 and TRBJ1-1; a weak D match, TRBD1 (6 bases). Trimming stripped 4 bases from V and 2 bases from J, with 14 bases between. The CDR3 is 15 residues long. CDR1 KGHSH and CDR2 LQKENI come from the germline V gene.

The gene calls are TRBV29-1 and TRBJ2-1; D not certain. The V and J ends lost 8 bases and 5 bases respectively, with 7 bases between them. Looked up from germline, CDR1 is SQVTM and CDR2 is ANQGSEA. This CDR3 comprises 10 residues. CDR3 DNA sequence: TGCAGCAGCCTCCACAATGAGCAGTTCTTC. This gives the protein CSSLHNEQFF.

J is TRBJ2-2 and V is TRBV13; D is unresolved. CDR1 is PRHDT, CDR2 FYEKMQ, per germline (reference sequence). CDR3 size: 12 residues. V lost 3 bases, J lost 7 bases, and 6 bases lay in between. The CDR3 DNA is TGTGCCAGCAGCTTCGTTAGCGGGGAGCTGTTTTTT. Amino acid sequence: CASSFVSGELFF.

J is TRBJ1-2 and V is TRBV29-1, with a weak D call TRBD1 (6 bases). The CDR3 length is 12 residues. Germline-derived CDR1 and CDR2 are SQVTM and ANQGSEA. V was pared by 6 bases and J by 8 bases, with 16 bases between. The CDR3 DNA follows: TGCAGCGTCGAGGTGGGGGCCGGAGGCTACACCTTC. It yields the protein CSVEVGAGGYTF.

The chain is built from TRBV5-6 and TRBJ2-3, with D possibly matching TRBD2 (5 bases). The CDR3 sequence is 15 residues long. Germline values: CDR1 SGHDT, CDR2 YYEEEE. The germline V and J ends were trimmed by 2 bases and 0 bases, with 10 bases remaining between them. In DNA form, the CDR3 reads TGTGCCAGCAGCTTTGGACTGACTAGCACAGATACGCAGTATTTT. It codes for CASSFGLTSTDTQYF.